This TCR beta chain is drawn from a study of beta chain features in type 1 diabetes. CDR1 and CDR2 from the germline V gene are SGHRS and YFSETQ. Germline trimming cut 2 bases from V and 3 bases from J; bases unmatched to any gene: 1. CDR3 size: 15 residues. With regard to this clone: Its target is unknown.

The isolated RNA, all of it, was reverse transcribed, so expressed TCRB transcripts were what got sequenced. Here immunoSEQ multiplex PCR was the method, and the copy in TCRdb shows in-frame clones only, minus some. The sample lists approximately 170,000 clones, 7.5% to 8.5% occurring once. The authors obtained over 95% purity in all sorted populations. Points from the study as a whole: Any role of HLA type in TCRB rearrangement remained unresolved here. Type 1 diabetes patients had TCRB CDR3s that were shorter (moderately but significantly so) in all four CD4+ subsets.

Sequencing was done on a sample of central memory CD4+ T cells from blood. This chain links TRBV5-1 with TRBJ2-1; 11 nucleotides agree with TRBD2. The sequence came from a man aged 18 to 29 with type 1 diabetes. CDR3 residues: CASSLLAGDYNEQFF. The CDR3, as DNA: TGCGCCAGCAGCTTACTAGCGGGGGACTACAATGAGCAGTTCTTC.